This record concerns one TCR beta chain sequence. Its antigen is currently unknown. This entry is derived from a study of cytomegalovirus exposure and HLA in healthy donors. Study as a whole: From around 180 million T cells, an earlier analysis saw 110 million or so unique TCR beta sequences. Study-level findings and limits: Among TCR beta chains, those listed as cytomegalovirus-associated numbered some 160. The availability of immune exposure information extended only to CMV serostatus. Further analysis, carried out later, found HLA-associated TCR beta chains more clonally expanded than equally common other chains.

V gave up 8 bases and J gave up 5 bases; unmatched junction bases: 7. In germline, CDR1 is SNHLY, CDR2 FYNNEI. CDR3 size: 13 residues. The PCR made use of 60 Vbeta and 13 Jbeta primers. Sequenced by immunoSEQ multiplex PCR; TCRdb stores in-frame clones only, minus some. The table lists approximately 150,000 clones, approximately 80% of them singletons. The TCR sequence derives from a man aged 30 to 45 in good health and CMV-seropositive. The V and J genes are TRBV2 and TRBJ2-7; 9 nucleotides align to TRBD1. Material: PBMCs. CDR3 nucleotides: TGTGCCAGCGAGAGACAGGGGGTCAACGAGCAGTACTTC. This gives the protein CASERQGVNEQYF.